The next 22 T cell receptor beta chains were all read from a single sample in a study of regulatory T cells in long-lasting Graves disease (dated by TCRdb to the early 2020s). The sample's time point label is to be understood as: newly diagnosed GD, antithyroid drugs for less than 3 months. RNA was extracted from PBMCs in TRIzol for both TCR sequencing and RNA sequencing. Preparation of the library involved multiplex PCR. For sequencing, an Illumina HiSeq 4000 was employed. TCR beta libraries were built with iRepertoire HTBI primers and Arm-PCR amplification of CDR3 regions. Through fastp at Q25 and MiXCR, TCRdb rebuilt clones from the public reads, retaining in-frame beta chains. Identical CDR3 proteins give one entry, which carries the most common genes and DNA. The sample has approximately 440,000 distinct CDR3 sequences on record, 15% to 20% of them singletons. Jointly, the top ten make up more than 10% of the sample.

These data were likewise used in another study, on T cells in Graves' hyperthyroidism and ophthalmopathy.

Specimen: peripheral blood mononuclear cells (PBMCs), collected at new diagnosis, from a patient treated with antithyroid drugs. The receptor set was obtained from a man between 40 and 49 years old with Graves disease. Donor details come from another sample of the same person, matched by shared clones.

This clonotype was picked up many times. The gene calls are TRBV28 and TRBJ2-1, with 10 bases matching TRBD2. Trimming took 5 bases from V and 8 from J; bases not matched to a gene: 9. The CDR3 length is 15 residues. Germline lookup yields CDR1 MDHEN and CDR2 SYDVKM. The CDR3 region is CASSLPSGGPYEQFF. In DNA form, the CDR3 reads TGTGCCAGCAGTCTACCTAGCGGGGGCCCCTATGAGCAGTTCTTC.

This clonotype was observed at least ten times. The gene calls are TRBV5-1 and TRBJ2-7; D ambiguous. Looked up from germline, CDR1 is SGHRS and CDR2 is YFSETQ. V lost 3 bases and J 5 bases, leaving 12 bases between the germline ends. The CDR3 has 13 amino acids. CDR3 in amino acids: CASSSLTEHEQYF. Written as DNA, the CDR3 is TGCGCCAGCAGCTCCCTCACCGAACACGAGCAGTACTTC.

DNA for the CDR3: TGTGCCAGTAGTATTTTGCGGGGGGGCGAGCAGTACTTC. Its translation is CASSILRGGEQYF. The rearrangement links TRBV19 to TRBJ2-7; 9 bases align to TRBD2. Germline loops: CDR1 LNHDA, CDR2 SQIVND (reference sequence). After removal of 3 bases from V and 6 bases from J, the junction contained 3 bases not matched to a gene. This CDR3 spans 13 amino acids.

The chain is built from TRBV6-1 and TRBJ2-6, with TRBD1 matching 11 bases. This CDR3 region has 18 residues. J was trimmed by 0 bases and V by 6 bases; bases with no gene match: 7. Per germline, CDR1 MNHNS and CDR2 SASEGT. CDR3 nucleotides: TGTGCCAGCAGGCCGGGACAGGGGGTGTTCTCTGGGGCCAACGTCCTGACTTTC. This codes for CASRPGQGVFSGANVLTF.

This clonotype has ten or more counts. The J gene is TRBJ2-5, the V gene TRBV5-1, with a tentative D call TRBD1 (5 bases). The CDR3 sequence is 16 residues long. The V gene's germline CDR1 is SGHRS and CDR2 YFSETQ. Between the trimmed V and J ends, which lost 5 bases and 1 base, there was a span of 18 bases. The CDR3 is CASSEIQGRGQETQYF. The CDR3 DNA sequence: TGCGCCAGCAGTGAAATTCAGGGTAGGGGCCAAGAGACCCAGTACTTC.

This clonotype was seen many times. The chain links TRBV28 to TRBJ2-7; D gene ambiguous. With 6 bases removed from V and 6 bases from J, the gap between germline ends came to 9 bases. CDR1 is MDHEN and CDR2 is SYDVKM in the germline V gene. The CDR3 runs to 11 residues. The CDR3 DNA follows: TGTGCCAGCAGCCCGAGAGGCGAGCAGTACTTC. Its translation is CASSPRGEQYF.

This clonotype was picked up a small number of times. V gene TRBV6-5 combines with J gene TRBJ1-2; 10 nucleotides line up with TRBD1. Germline V lookup: CDR1 MNHEY, CDR2 SVGAGI. V trimming: 4 bases; J trimming: 2 bases; junction bases outside the gene matches: 1. The CDR3 has 14 residues. CDR3 loop: CASSSTGGNYGYTF. The CDR3, as DNA: TGTGCCAGCAGTTCGACAGGGGGCAACTATGGCTACACCTTC.

Ten or more counts support this clonotype. The chain couples TRBV5-1 to TRBJ2-3; TRBD2 agrees at 8 bases. Germline CDR1 SGHRS, CDR2 YFSETQ. The J segment lost 0 bases and the V segment lost 0 bases, leaving 9 bases of the junction unmatched. This CDR3 comprises 18 residues. The CDR3 coding sequence is TGCGCCAGCAGCTTGGTGAAAGCGGGAGTGTCCAGCACAGATACGCAGTATTTT. Its protein product is CASSLVKAGVSSTDTQYF.

This clonotype turned up a few times. The chain links TRBV6-1 to TRBJ1-6, with a tentative D call TRBD1 (6 bases). V lost 6 bases to trimming and J lost 8 bases, with 17 bases between them. This CDR3 is 15 amino acids long. Germline values: CDR1 MNHNS, CDR2 SASEGT. The CDR3 DNA follows: TGTGCCAGCAGGGCGGGGGGCGGTAATGATTCACCCCTCCACTTT. Amino acid sequence: CASRAGGGNDSPLHF.

This clonotype appeared many times. V gene TRBV20-1 combines with J gene TRBJ2-1, with D possibly called TRBD1 or TRBD2 (6 bases each). With 0 bases removed from V and 3 bases from J, the gap between germline ends came to 15 bases. There are 16 residues in the CDR3. Germline V lookup: CDR1 DFQATT, CDR2 SNEGSKA (reference sequence). The CDR3 bases are TGCAGTGCTAGAGATAAGGGGGAGGCGAACTACAATGAGCAGTTCTTC. It is translated as CSARDKGEANYNEQFF.

This clonotype was found a few times. The CDR3 reads CASSFFQGAPGANVLTF. CDR3 nucleotide sequence: TGTGCCAGCAGTTTTTTCCAGGGGGCGCCTGGGGCCAACGTCCTGACTTTC. The chain employs TRBV12-3 or TRBV12-4 and TRBJ2-6; TRBD1 matches at 8 bases. The CDR3 extends over 17 amino acids. V shed 3 bases and J 2 bases; nucleotides not matched to a gene: 6.

This clonotype was observed many times. J is TRBJ2-7 and V is TRBV7-8, with 8 bases aligning to TRBD1. V shed 4 bases and J 0 bases; nucleotides not matched to a gene: 8. Germline loops: CDR1 SGHVS, CDR2 FQNEAQ. There are 16 residues in the CDR3. This CDR3 reads CASSSRTGKSSYEQYF. Here the CDR3 DNA reads TGTGCCAGCAGCTCCCGGACAGGGAAAAGCTCCTACGAGCAGTACTTC.

CDR3 sequence reads: CASSETGLAGFDNEQFF. CDR3 bases: TGTGCCAGCAGCGAGACAGGACTAGCGGGATTTGACAATGAGCAGTTCTTC. The chain carries TRBV9 and TRBJ2-1; the match to TRBD2 covers 12 bases. Germline V gives CDR1 SGDLS, CDR2 YYNGEE. The CDR3 totals 17 residues. V dropped 3 bases and J dropped 5; count of bases not matched to a gene: 9.

This chain connects TRBV10-3 to TRBJ2-2, with 7 nucleotides matching TRBD2. This CDR3 has 14 residues. J was trimmed by 5 bases and V by 7 bases; bases with no gene match: 7. Looked up from germline, CDR1 is ENHRY and CDR2 is SYGVKD. CDR3: CAINRGDRTGELFF. The CDR3, as DNA: TGTGCCATCAATCGGGGGGACCGGACCGGGGAGCTGTTTTTT.

This clonotype was detected a few times. The gene calls are TRBV6-2 or TRBV6-3 and TRBJ2-2; 12 bases line up with TRBD2. The CDR3 runs 18 residues. Germline V gives CDR1 MNHEY, CDR2 SVGEGT. The V segment lost 7 bases and the J segment 1 base; nucleotides outside the gene matches: 10. CDR3 nucleotides: TGTGCCAGCAAGACACTAGCGGGGGGTCTTCTGAACACCGGGGAGCTGTTTTTT. It encodes CASKTLAGGLLNTGELFF.

This chain connects TRBV7-8 to TRBJ2-7; the D is unclear. The CDR3 spans 17 residues. Germline CDR1 reads SGHVS; CDR2 reads FQNEAQ. V lost 4 bases and J lost 2, with 21 bases in between. The chain's CDR3 is CASSSGEGPLIPYEQYF. CDR3 bases: TGTGCCAGCAGCTCCGGTGAAGGCCCTCTGATACCCTACGAGCAGTACTTC.

This clonotype was found a few times. This sequence joins TRBV5-1 and TRBJ2-2, with 12 bases matching TRBD2. V shed 4 bases, J shed 5 bases, and the junction held 9 bases outside the gene matches. This CDR3 comprises 17 residues. Germline CDR1 SGHRS, CDR2 YFSETQ. CDR3 in DNA: TGCGCCAGCAGCGTAGGGACCGGGACTAGCGGGACCGGGGAGCTGTTTTTT. As protein: CASSVGTGTSGTGELFF.

This clonotype was seen at least ten times. The chain recombines TRBV6-2 or TRBV6-3 with TRBJ1-3; D remains ambiguous. From germline, CDR1 is MNHEY and CDR2 SVGEGT. There are 15 residues in the CDR3. Trimming took off 5 bases at V and 1 base at J, with 12 bases between the two ends. The CDR3 here is CASSAWGFSGNTIYF. For the CDR3, the DNA is TGTGCCAGCAGTGCGTGGGGATTTTCTGGAAACACCATATATTTT.

This clonotype showed up many times. The chain recombines TRBV12-3 or TRBV12-4 with TRBJ1-3; maybe TRBD1 (5 bases). Deletions cut 3 bases from V and 2 bases from J, with 14 bases between. This CDR3 contains 16 residues. The CDR3 DNA reads TGTGCCAGCAGTTTTCGGGGGGAGGCACCTGGAAACACCATATATTTT. This sequence encodes CASSFRGEAPGNTIYF.

Many counts were recorded for this clonotype. The J gene is TRBJ2-7, the V gene TRBV28; TRBD1 matches 10 bases. The junction had 9 bases not matched to a gene; V was cut back by 7 bases and J by 0 bases. This CDR3 comprises 16 residues. From germline, CDR1 is MDHEN and CDR2 SYDVKM. CDR3 bases: TGTGCCAGCACCAAAGGGACAGGGGAAGACTCCTACGAGCAGTACTTC. Its protein is CASTKGTGEDSYEQYF.

There are many counts of this clonotype. The chain is built from TRBV11-2 and TRBJ2-1; unclear D gene. Between the trimmed V and J ends, which lost 5 bases and 10 bases, there was a span of 15 bases. Germline V gives CDR1 SGHAT, CDR2 FQNNGV. The CDR3 spans 13 residues. The CDR3 region has the DNA TGTGCCAGCAGCGTACTGGGTGGCGGCGAGCAGTTCTTC. Residues: CASSVLGGGEQFF.

Many counts were recorded for this clonotype. This chain uses TRBV30 with TRBJ2-2; unclear D gene. V was shortened by 4 bases and J by 1 base, with 7 bases between the two germline ends. Germline-derived CDR1 and CDR2 are GTSNPN and SVGIG (reference sequence). CDR3 length equals 13 residues. This CDR3 reads CAWNSLNTGELFF. The CDR3 bases are TGTGCCTGGAACAGCTTGAACACCGGGGAGCTGTTTTTT.